This paragraph reports one TCR beta chain. Baseline was the first blood sampling point, followed by cycle 4 day 1 and cycle 7 day 1. This record comes from a study of OX40 agonist ivuxolimab in advanced cancers. V shed 3 bases and J shed 1 base, with 7 bases lying between them. The CDR3 has 13 residues. The germline V gene encodes CDR1 SGHNT and CDR2 YYREEE (reference sequence). Here immunoSEQ multiplex PCR was the method, and the copy in TCRdb shows in-frame clones only, minus some. The profile covers 75,000 to 80,000 clones, with 75% to 90% appearing a single time and 5.5% to 7.5% taken by the ten largest.

The sample was CD4+ or CD8+ T cells sorted from blood, taken in a trial of the OX40 agonist ivuxolimab. The receptor was isolated from an adult with an advanced solid tumor such as melanoma, head and neck, liver or kidney cancer. The chain has TRBV5-4 and TRBJ1-1, with a possible D match to TRBD1 (6 bases). The CDR3 sequence: CASSWTANTEAFF. Here the CDR3 DNA reads TGTGCCAGCAGCTGGACAGCGAACACTGAAGCTTTCTTT.